These 28 T cell receptor beta chains were sequenced from one sample in a study of cytomegalovirus exposure and HLA in healthy donors. A multiplex PCR was run with 60 Vbeta primers and 13 Jbeta primers. Method: immunoSEQ multiplex PCR; TCRdb's copy keeps in-frame clones and lacks some. Among some 100,000 clones, around 80% were seen once, and the ten largest hold roughly 4%. What was sequenced was PBMCs. All receptors come from a female donor in good health and CMV-seropositive.

The chain carries TRBV5-4 and TRBJ2-7; 7 bases are a match to TRBD1. V lost 4 bases, J lost 3 bases, and 10 bases stayed unmatched. CDR1 is SGHNT, CDR2 YYREEE, per germline (reference sequence). CDR3 length: 15 amino acids. The CDR3 DNA reads as TGTGCCAGCAGCGGGGGACAGTCCGTGATCTACGAGCAGTACTTC. This gives the protein CASSGGQSVIYEQYF.

V is TRBV27 and J is TRBJ1-2; a possible D gene is TRBD1 (5 bases). Germline V gene data show CDR1 as MNHEY and CDR2 as SMNVEV (reference sequence). V lost 6 bases to trimming and J lost 7 bases, with 15 bases between them. The CDR3 covers 13 residues. DNA for the CDR3: TGTGCCAGCAGCCTATCGGGGGGGGTTGGCTACACCTTC. Its translation: CASSLSGGVGYTF.

The chain links TRBV18 to TRBJ2-1; D call uncertain. The germline gives CDR1 KGHSH, CDR2 LQKENI. The V gene lost 2 bases and the J gene lost 9 bases, with 8 bases spanning the gap. CDR3 length: 12 amino acids. As DNA, the CDR3 is TGTGCCAGCTCACCAATCGTCAGTGAGCAGTTCTTC. This encodes CASSPIVSEQFF.

The chain employs TRBV6-5 and TRBJ1-5; D may be TRBD1 (5 bases). The V gene lost 6 bases and the J gene lost 0 bases, with 9 bases spanning the gap. Germline V lookup: CDR1 MNHEY, CDR2 SVGAGI. The CDR3 consists of 14 residues. CDR3: CASRLDSSNQPQHF. The CDR3 coding sequence is TGTGCCAGCAGACTCGACAGTAGCAATCAGCCCCAGCATTTT.

The genes are TRBV4-2 and TRBJ2-7; D ambiguous. This CDR3 is built from 15 residues. From germline, CDR1 is LGHNA and CDR2 YNFKEQ. Between the trimmed V and J ends, which lost 0 bases and 3 bases, there was a span of 12 bases. CDR3: CASSQDRLPDYEQYF. DNA of the CDR3: TGTGCCAGCAGCCAAGATCGACTCCCAGACTACGAGCAGTACTTC.

The rearrangement links TRBV19 to TRBJ2-2, with 8 positions matching TRBD2. This CDR3 is built from 13 residues. The germline V gene encodes CDR1 LNHDA and CDR2 SQIVND (reference sequence). J gave up 6 bases and V 6 bases, and 3 bases lay outside the gene matches. The CDR3 nucleotides read TGTGCCAGTAGACCCGGGGGGGCCGGGGAGCTGTTTTTT. As protein: CASRPGGAGELFF. Full variable domain (rest looked up from reference TRBV19 and TRBJ2-2): DGGITQSPKYLFRKEGQNVTLSCEQNLNHDAMYWYRQDPGQGLRLIYYSQIVNDFQKGDIAEGYSVSREKKESFPLTVTSAQKNPTAFYLCASRPGGAGELFFGEGSRLTVL.

This clone was recorded only once. This CDR3 is CASSLDRDRVIGYTF. The CDR3 DNA reads TGTGCCAGCAGCTTAGATCGGGACAGGGTGATCGGCTACACCTTC. The chain joins TRBV11-2 to TRBJ1-2; 9 nucleotides match TRBD1. The CDR3 has 15 residues. V lost 0 bases and J lost 8; bases outside the gene matches: 7. Germline V CDR1 and CDR2: SGHAT, FQNNGV.

This clone was detected a few times. The chain uses TRBV19 and TRBJ2-3; perhaps TRBD2 as D (5 bases). The CDR3 runs 14 residues. V lost 10 bases, J lost 2 bases, and 16 bases lay in between. From germline, CDR1 is LNHDA and CDR2 SQIVND (reference sequence). The CDR3 sequence: CATRSRAATDTQYF. In nucleotides, the CDR3 is TGTGCCACCCGTTCGAGGGCAGCCACAGATACGCAGTATTTT.

The chain has TRBV5-8 and TRBJ1-2; 7 bases agree with TRBD1. The germline gives CDR1 SGHTS, CDR2 YDEGEE. Trimming removed 2 bases from V and 5 bases from J; junction bases left unmatched: 9. This CDR3 has 15 residues. CDR3 bases: TGTGCCAGCAGCTTACGGCCGGGACAGCAGTATGGCTACACCTTC. Amino acid sequence: CASSLRPGQQYGYTF.

Regarding this clone: The sample has other DNA sequences that encode this CDR3 too. The chain is built from TRBV5-1 and TRBJ2-7; 8 nucleotides line up with TRBD1. Germline V gene lookup returns CDR1 SGHRS and CDR2 YFSETQ. CDR3 length: 15 residues. V shed 0 bases, J shed 7 bases, and the junction held 9 bases outside the gene matches. CDR3 nucleotides: TGCGCCAGCAGCTTGGAGGGGGACAGGAGGGGGGAGCAGTACTTC. It codes for CASSLEGDRRGEQYF.

This clone occurred a few times. The chain joins TRBV19 to TRBJ2-5; 7 bases match TRBD2. The CDR3 covers 16 residues. The germline gives CDR1 LNHDA, CDR2 SQIVND (reference sequence). The V segment lost 6 bases and the J segment 2 bases; nucleotides outside the gene matches: 12. CDR3: CASSRTGLPLQETQYF. The CDR3, as DNA: TGTGCCAGTAGCCGCACGGGACTACCCCTTCAAGAGACCCAGTACTTC.

The genes are TRBV5-1 and TRBJ1-1; D not certain. Trimming removed 1 base at V and 0 bases at J, with 7 bases between. This CDR3 comprises 14 residues. Germline lookup yields CDR1 SGHRS and CDR2 YFSETQ. This chain's CDR3 is CASSLLLLNTEAFF. CDR3 bases: TGCGCCAGCAGCTTGCTCCTCCTGAACACTGAAGCTTTCTTT.

This chain joins TRBV30 and TRBJ1-5; 7 positions match TRBD1. The CDR3 covers 14 residues. The germline gives CDR1 GTSNPN, CDR2 SVGIG (reference sequence). CDR3 DNA sequence: TGTACCTTCTCCGGGACAGCAGTCAATCAGCCCCAGCATTTT. It encodes CTFSGTAVNQPQHF.

This clone was seen a handful of times. This chain uses TRBV5-1 with TRBJ2-3, with 7 bases that match TRBD2. The CDR3 is 16 amino acids. With V trimmed by 4 bases and J by 2 bases, 10 bases remained unmatched. The germline V gene has CDR1 SGHRS and CDR2 YFSETQ. The CDR3 DNA reads as TGCGCCAGCAGCCTGGAGGGGCTAGCGGTCACAGATACGCAGTATTTT. Protein: CASSLEGLAVTDTQYF.

For this clone: One end of the junction does not line up with germline, which may come from a read error. This rearrangement joins TRBV2 to TRBJ2-1; TRBD2 matches 15 bases. CDR3 size: 15 residues. In germline, CDR1 is SNHLY, CDR2 FYNNEI. The CDR3 spells CASSEGTSGGNEQFF. The CDR3 region has the DNA TGTGCCAGCAGCGAAGGGACTAGCGGGGGGAATGAGCAGTTCTTC.

The chain recombines TRBV6-1 with TRBJ2-5; tentatively, D is TRBD1 (6 bases). There are 15 residues in the CDR3. Germline values: CDR1 MNHNS, CDR2 SASEGT. V shed 4 bases and J shed 5 bases, with 17 bases lying between them. The CDR3 coding sequence is TGTGCCAGCAGTGCCTACAGGGCCCAGGGGGAGACCCAGTACTTC. Encoded protein: CASSAYRAQGETQYF.

V and J are TRBV11-3 and TRBJ2-3; D is possibly TRBD2 (5 bases). CDR3 length: 14 amino acids. The V gene's germline CDR1 is SGHNT and CDR2 YENEEA. The V gene lost 0 bases and the J gene lost 4 bases, with 8 bases spanning the gap. CDR3 DNA: TGTGCCAGCAGCTTAGAGGCCGGGGCAGATACGCAGTATTTT. Encoded protein: CASSLEAGADTQYF. Complete variable domain (other parts from reference TRBV11-3 and TRBJ2-3): EAGVVQSPRYKIIEKKQPVAFWCNPISGHNTLYWYLQNLGQGPELLIRYENEEAVDDSQLPKDRFSAERLKGVDSTLKIQPAELGDSAVYLCASSLEAGADTQYFGPGTRLTVL.

This clone was observed once. The rearrangement joins TRBV10-3 to TRBJ1-2, with TRBD1 identical over 8 bases. With V trimmed by 5 bases and J by 8 bases, 7 bases remained unmatched. The CDR3 runs 13 residues. CDR1 and CDR2 from the germline V gene are ENHRY and SYGVKD. The CDR3 DNA is TGTGCCATCAGTTACCAGGGGGCGGAAGGCTACACCTTC. Its translation is CAISYQGAEGYTF.

The chain uses TRBV7-2 and TRBJ2-1, with TRBD1 matching over 7 bases. CDR1 is SGHTA, CDR2 FQGNSA, per germline. With 1 base clipped from V and 6 bases from J, the junction kept 3 bases outside the gene matches. This CDR3 is built from 14 residues. The CDR3 loop reads CASSLEGGLNEQFF. In DNA form, the CDR3 reads TGTGCCAGCAGCTTAGAAGGGGGCCTCAATGAGCAGTTCTTC.

The V call is TRBV7-2, the J call TRBJ2-2, with D possibly matching TRBD1 (5 bases). CDR3 length: 13 amino acids. V shed 10 bases and J shed 4 bases, with 13 bases lying between them. Germline V gives CDR1 SGHTA, CDR2 FQGNSA. Here the CDR3 DNA reads TGTGCCACCTCCATAGGGGTCACCGGGGAGCTGTTTTTT. This sequence encodes CATSIGVTGELFF.

This sequence joins TRBV12-2 and TRBJ2-2; TRBD2 is the table's D call and was not checked against the DNA. TRBV12-2 is flagged as a pseudogene. The CDR3 contains 12 residues. CDR3 sequence reads: CASRRTSGRLFF. In DNA form, the CDR3 reads TGTGCAAGTCGCAGGACTAGCGGGAGGCTGTTTTTT.

The CDR3 is CASSPRVSYEQYF. In DNA form, the CDR3 reads TGTGCCAGCAGCCCCAGGGTGAGCTACGAGCAGTACTTC. The V call is TRBV4-2, the J call TRBJ2-7; tentatively, D is TRBD1 (5 bases). CDR1 is LGHNA and CDR2 is YNFKEQ in the germline V gene. V gave up 4 bases and J gave up 3 bases, with 10 bases separating them. The CDR3 loop spans 13 amino acids.

This chain's CDR3 is CASRRNRGTNEKLFF. CDR3 sequence (DNA): TGTGCCAGCAGAAGAAACAGGGGGACTAATGAAAAACTGTTTTTT. The J gene is TRBJ1-4, the V gene TRBV6-5; the match to TRBD1 covers 8 bases. Looked up from germline, CDR1 is MNHEY and CDR2 is SVGAGI. With V trimmed by 6 bases and J by 2 bases, 5 bases remained unmatched. The CDR3 spans 15 residues.

In DNA form, the CDR3 reads TGTGCCAGCAGCGTATCCCCTAGTAGGAACACTGAAGCTTTCTTT. As protein: CASSVSPSRNTEAFF. The chain uses TRBV9 and TRBJ1-1; unclear D gene. CDR1 and CDR2 (germline): SGDLS, YYNGEE. The V end lost 1 base, the J end lost 1 base, and 11 bases lay between the germline ends. CDR3 length: 15 amino acids.

This clone was observed a handful of times. The rearrangement links TRBV27 to TRBJ2-7; 9 bases align to TRBD2. V lost 2 bases to trimming and J lost 0 bases; unmatched junction nucleotides: 5. Germline CDR1 and CDR2: MNHEY and SMNVEV (reference sequence). The CDR3 covers 16 residues. The CDR3: CASSLRGTSISYEQYF. The CDR3 nucleotides read TGTGCCAGCAGTTTACGAGGGACTAGCATCTCCTACGAGCAGTACTTC.

The chain combines TRBV14 with TRBJ2-2, with 9 bases matching TRBD2. Germline V CDR1 and CDR2: SGHDN, FVKESK. The J segment lost 6 bases and the V segment lost 7 bases, leaving 15 bases of the junction unmatched. The CDR3 has 17 amino acids. The CDR3 loop reads CASTEGRPSGIPGELFF. The CDR3, as DNA: TGTGCCAGCACCGAAGGGAGGCCTAGCGGGATCCCCGGGGAGCTGTTTTTT.

The chain links TRBV5-1 to TRBJ2-1, with TRBD1 matching 7 bases. CDR1 and CDR2 (germline): SGHRS, YFSETQ. The CDR3 sequence is 15 residues long. V shed 0 bases and J 4 bases; nucleotides not matched to a gene: 4. The CDR3 here is CASSLVQGSYNEQFF. CDR3 in DNA: TGCGCCAGCAGCTTGGTACAGGGGTCTTACAATGAGCAGTTCTTC.

The V call is TRBV30, the J call TRBJ1-5; a possible D gene is TRBD1 (6 bases). Germline V gives CDR1 GTSNPN, CDR2 SVGIG (reference sequence). The CDR3 has 13 amino acids. V was trimmed by 2 bases and J by 7 bases, leaving 12 bases between them. CDR3 in amino acids: CAWSPQGNQPQHF. The DNA for the CDR3 is TGTGCCTGGAGTCCACAGGGTAACCAGCCCCAGCATTTT.